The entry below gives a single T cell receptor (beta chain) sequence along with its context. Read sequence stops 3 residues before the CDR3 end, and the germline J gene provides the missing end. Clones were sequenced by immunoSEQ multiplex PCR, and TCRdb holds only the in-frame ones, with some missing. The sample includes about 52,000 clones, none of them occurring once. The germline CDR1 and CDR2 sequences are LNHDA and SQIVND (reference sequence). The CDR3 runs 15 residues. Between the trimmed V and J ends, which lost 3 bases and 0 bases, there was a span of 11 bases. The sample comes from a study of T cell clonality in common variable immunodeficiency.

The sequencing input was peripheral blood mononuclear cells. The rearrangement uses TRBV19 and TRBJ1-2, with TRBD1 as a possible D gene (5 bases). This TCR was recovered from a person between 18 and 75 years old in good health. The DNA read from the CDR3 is TGTGCCAGTAGTATTTACAGGTACTCTAACTATGGC. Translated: CASSIYRYSNYG. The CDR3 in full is CASSIYRYSNYGYTF.